The 7 T cell receptor beta chains below come from one sample, sequenced in a study of control samples from healthy donors and cancer patients. Measured with immunoSEQ multiplex PCR; TCRdb has only the in-frame clones, and not every one. Of tens of thousands of clones listed, roughly 87% were seen once; the top ten hold about 14%. The source material was PBMCs. The origin of the receptors is a man in his 60s with head and neck cancer.

This chain links TRBV27 with TRBJ2-5, with D possibly being TRBD2 (6 bases). Trimming shortened V by 0 bases and J by 5 bases, and 13 bases separated the two germline ends. Germline assignment: CDR1 MNHEY and CDR2 SMNVEV (reference sequence). The CDR3 extends over 15 amino acids. The DNA of the CDR3 is TGTGCCAGCAGTTTATCGATTTGGGCGGGGGAGACCCAGTACTTC. Translating gives CASSLSIWAGETQYF.

This chain uses TRBV7-6 with TRBJ2-1, with TRBD2 matching 9 bases. The V segment lost 1 base and the J segment 4 bases; nucleotides outside the gene matches: 2. The CDR3 is 15 residues long. Germline V gene data show CDR1 as SGHVS and CDR2 as FNYEAQ. CDR3 coding DNA: TGTGCCAGCAGCTTAGGTAGCGGGGGTTACAATGAGCAGTTCTTC. This encodes CASSLGSGGYNEQFF.

V gene TRBV13 combines with J gene TRBJ2-5, with unresolved D. V lost 5 bases and J lost 7, with 14 bases in between. The CDR3 consists of 13 residues. Germline values: CDR1 PRHDT, CDR2 FYEKMQ (reference sequence). CDR3 DNA sequence: TGTGCCAGCAGCCAACCTGCCCCAGGGACCCAGTACTTC. Its translation: CASSQPAPGTQYF.

The V call is TRBV5-5, the J call TRBJ2-5; D may correspond to TRBD1 or TRBD2 (5 bases each). The CDR3 totals 15 residues. From germline, CDR1 is SGHKS and CDR2 YYEKEE (reference sequence). The germline V and J ends were trimmed by 0 bases and 0 bases, with 9 bases remaining between them. CDR3 region: CASSLGWGNQETQYF. In DNA, the CDR3 is TGTGCCAGCAGCTTGGGGTGGGGGAACCAAGAGACCCAGTACTTC.

The chain joins TRBV5-4 to TRBJ2-7; D possibly matches TRBD1 or TRBD2 (7 bases each). The germline V and J ends were trimmed by 4 bases and 5 bases, with 13 bases remaining between them. The CDR3 is 13 amino acids. CDR1 and CDR2 (germline): SGHNT, YYREEE (reference sequence). CDR3 sequence (DNA): TGTGCCAGCAGCCGACAGGGAGGGGACGAGCAGTACTTC. Translation gives CASSRQGGDEQYF. The variable domain in full, with the rest retrieved from reference TRBV5-4 and TRBJ2-7, is ETGVTQSPTHLIKTRGQQVTLRCSSQSGHNTVSWYQQALGQGPQFIFQYYREEENGRGNFPPRFSGLQFPNYSSELNVNALELDDSALYLCASSRQGGDEQYFGPGTRLTVT.

V usage is TRBV7-9 and J usage is TRBJ1-2; TRBD1 might be the D (6 bases). Germline-derived CDR1 and CDR2 are SEHNR and FQNEAQ (reference sequence). With 6 bases removed from V and 5 bases from J, the gap between germline ends came to 13 bases. This CDR3 region has 13 residues. CDR3 sequence: CASSLQGPYGYTF. The CDR3 region has the DNA TGTGCCAGCAGTTTACAGGGCCCTTATGGCTACACCTTC.

The chain employs TRBV6-5 and TRBJ1-2, with 7 bases identical to TRBD1. Germline CDR1 and CDR2: MNHEY and SVGAGI. V dropped 7 bases and J dropped 4; count of bases not matched to a gene: 6. The CDR3 sequence is 13 residues long. CDR3 nucleotides: TGTGCCAGCAATCTGGACAGGTCCTATGGCTACACCTTC. It encodes CASNLDRSYGYTF.